The rows below give T cell receptor beta chains drawn from one sample of a study of blood T cell repertoires in COVID-19. Produced via immunoSEQ multiplex PCR; TCRdb's table is partial and in-frame only. The table has 200,000 or so clones, about 85% seen once; the top ten hold around 21%. What was sequenced was peripheral blood. These receptors were obtained from a human donor in a cohort sampled during active COVID-19. Each CDR3 is given with its conserved first and last residue. A D gene is named only where the DNA matches it firmly. Size is omitted from some rows. Given values are once, few, many or a class for expanded clones.

V	D	size	J	DNA	CDR3
TRBV20-1	-	once	TRBJ2-5	TGCAGTGCTGTTAACCAGGAGACCCAGTACTTC	CSAVNQETQYF
TRBV3-1/TRBV3-2	-	-	TRBJ2-4	TGTGCCAGCAGCCAAGATATAGTGGGAGGCATTCAGTACTTC	CASSQDIVGGIQYF
TRBV3-1/TRBV3-2	TRBD1	-	TRBJ2-5	TGTGCCAGCAGCCTGGGGACAGGGGTACAAGAGACCCAGTACTTC	CASSLGTGVQETQYF
TRBV18	-	-	TRBJ1-5	TGTGCCAGCTCACCACAAGGGGGCAATCAGCCCCAGCATTTT	CASSPQGGNQPQHF
TRBV10-2	TRBD2	-	TRBJ2-2	TGCGCCAGCAGTGCGTTGCTAGCGGGGTCCGGGGAGCTGTTTTTT	CASSALLAGSGELFF
TRBV7-9	-	-	TRBJ1-2	TGTGCCAGCAGCTTAGCCTCGGATGGCTACACCTTC	CASSLASDGYTF
TRBV9	-	-	TRBJ1-3	TGTGCCAGCAGCGCACATTCTGGAAACACCATATATTTT	CASSAHSGNTIYF
TRBV6-2/TRBV6-3	-	-	TRBJ2-2	TGTGCCAGCAGTGGCCTGGGGCAATGGGAGCTGTTTTTT	CASSGLGQWELFF
TRBV6-1	-	-	TRBJ1-2	TGTGCCAGCAGTGAGCGGACAGACTATGGCTACACCTTC	CASSERTDYGYTF
TRBV6-5	TRBD1	-	TRBJ1-5	TGTGCCAGCAGTTTTGGGACAGGGAGAAATCAGCCCCAGCATTTT	CASSFGTGRNQPQHF
TRBV5-1	-	few	TRBJ2-1	TGCGCCAGCAGCTTCGAGGGTCTGGGGTTAGGGAATGAGCAGTTCTTC	CASSFEGLGLGNEQFF
TRBV18	-	-	TRBJ1-2	TGTGCCAGCTCACCAACTGAGGAGGAAGGCTACACCTTC	CASSPTEEEGYTF
TRBV18	-	-	TRBJ1-3	TGTGCCAGCTCACCCGGAATAGACTTAAACACCATATATTTT	CASSPGIDLNTIYF
TRBV18	-	-	TRBJ2-2	TGTGCCAGCTCACCTCGGGTCACCGGGGAGCTGTTTTTT	CASSPRVTGELFF
TRBV30	TRBD1	-	TRBJ1-2	TGTGCCTGGAGTGAGACAGGGTCCTATGGCTACACCTTC	CAWSETGSYGYTF
TRBV7-9	TRBD2	-	TRBJ2-1	TGTGCCAGCAGCTTAGTTACTAGCGGGAGGATATGGGAGCAGTTCTTC	CASSLVTSGRIWEQFF
TRBV18	-	-	TRBJ1-5	TGTGCCAGCTCACACAACAGGGACCCGCGTTATGAGCCCCAGCATTTT	CASSHNRDPRYEPQHF
TRBV18	TRBD1	-	TRBJ2-5	TGTGCCAGCTCGGCCGGGACAGGGGGCAGAGAGACCCAGTACTTC	CASSAGTGGRETQYF
TRBV7-3	TRBD1	-	TRBJ1-1	TGTGCCAGTGGGACAGGTATGAACACTGAAGCTTTCTTT	CASGTGMNTEAFF
TRBV27	-	-	TRBJ1-1	TGTGCCAGCAGTTTTGGGCCCTCTTTTGCAGGGAACACTGAAGCTTTCTTT	CASSFGPSFAGNTEAFF
TRBV7-9	TRBD1	once	TRBJ2-3	TGTGCCAGCAGCCCGACAGGGTCTAGCACAGATACGCAGTATTTT	CASSPTGSSTDTQYF
TRBV28	-	-	TRBJ2-1	TGTGCCACCAAGAGACAGGTGCCTCCCGGTGAGCAGTTCTTC	CATKRQVPPGEQFF
TRBV7-3	TRBD2	-	TRBJ2-1	TGTGCCAGCAGCTCGGGACTAGCGGGCTACAATGAGCAGTTCTTC	CASSSGLAGYNEQFF
TRBV7-3	-	-	TRBJ2-2	TGTGCCAGCAGCTCGACACGCATGGGAGCCGGGGAGCTGTTTTTT	CASSSTRMGAGELFF
TRBV28	-	-	TRBJ1-2	TGTGCCAGCACTGCGGAGGCCTATGGCTACACCTTC	CASTAEAYGYTF
TRBV5-1	-	-	TRBJ2-2	TGCGCCAGCATAGATGCGGTTAACACCGGGGAGCTGTTTTTT	CASIDAVNTGELFF
TRBV5-1	-	-	TRBJ1-2	TGCGCCAGCAGCTTCGGACAGTATCAGAACTATGGCTACACCTTC	CASSFGQYQNYGYTF
TRBV20-1	-	-	TRBJ2-3	TGCAGTGCTAGTTTTGGTGGGGGAGGTGGCGGTACGCAGTATTTT	CSASFGGGGGGTQYF
TRBV4-1	-	-	TRBJ2-3	TGCGCCAGCAGCCAAGACCCCATCGGTACCCGCACAGATACGCAGTATTTT	CASSQDPIGTRTDTQYF
TRBV7-9	TRBD2	-	TRBJ2-1	TGTGCCAGCAGCTCCCTGTTACGGGGACTAAGAGAATCCAATGAGCAGTTCTTC	CASSSLLRGLRESNEQFF
TRBV7-9	-	-	TRBJ2-5	TGTGCCAGCAGCTTAACATCCGGGAGAGAGACCCAGTACTTC	CASSLTSGRETQYF
TRBV9	-	-	TRBJ1-1	TGTGCCAGCGAGGGCGGAGAAGCTTTCTTT	CASEGGEAFF
TRBV19	-	-	TRBJ1-1	TGTGCCAGTAGTAGTGTTAGTCTCAGCGATACTGAAGCTTTCTTT	CASSSVSLSDTEAFF
TRBV7-9	-	-	TRBJ1-4	TGTGCCAGCAGCCTCTGGGCCTTAACAGCTACTAATGAAAAACTGTTTTTT	CASSLWALTATNEKLFF
TRBV15	-	-	TRBJ1-2	TGTGCCACCAGCAGAGATGGGGCCTATGGCTACACCTTC	CATSRDGAYGYTF
TRBV18	-	-	TRBJ1-6	TGTGCCAGCTCTCGAGACGGGGGTACGAGATCCTATAATTCACCCCTCCACTTT	CASSRDGGTRSYNSPLHF
TRBV7-3	-	-	TRBJ2-5	TGTGCCAGCAGCTTAATGACCGGGGGAAGGGAGACCCAGTACTTC	CASSLMTGGRETQYF
TRBV7-9	-	-	TRBJ2-1	TGTGCCAGTAGCCCGGGAAGCTCCTACAATGAGCAGTTCTTC	CASSPGSSYNEQFF
TRBV6-1	TRBD1	-	TRBJ1-5	TGTGCCAGCAGTGAGACAGGGGTGGGTCAGCCCCAGCATTTT	CASSETGVGQPQHF
TRBV27	-	-	TRBJ1-1	TGTGCCAGCAGTTTCCGGGGGGCCGATACTGAAGCTTTCTTT	CASSFRGADTEAFF
TRBV6-5	TRBD2	-	TRBJ2-7	TGTGCCAGCACCAAACCGGGACTAGCCTACGAGCAGTACTTC	CASTKPGLAYEQYF
TRBV5-3	-	-	TRBJ1-6	TGTGCCAGGCTTAGATGTAATTCACCCCTCCACTTT	CARLRCNSPLHF
TRBV5-1	TRBD1	-	TRBJ2-1	TGCGCCAGCAGCACGATACAGGGGGGTGAGCAGTTCTTC	CASSTIQGGEQFF
TRBV7-9	-	-	TRBJ1-1	TGTGCCAGCAGCTTACAGGGGTCGGACACTGAAGCTTTCTTT	CASSLQGSDTEAFF
TRBV2	TRBD1	-	TRBJ2-7	TGTGCTATAAAAGGTGACAGGGTCTACGAGCAGTACTTC	CAIKGDRVYEQYF
TRBV30	TRBD2	-	TRBJ2-5	TGTGCCTGGAGTGTAAGTAGCGGGAGGACCCGGTACTTC	CAWSVSSGRTRYF
TRBV4-1	TRBD1	-	TRBJ1-2	TGCGCCAGCAGCCTACAGGGGGACTCTAACTATGGCTACACCTTC	CASSLQGDSNYGYTF
TRBV30	-	few	TRBJ1-2	TGTGCCTGGATGCGGGACCGACCCTATGGCTACACCTTC	CAWMRDRPYGYTF
TRBV28	-	-	TRBJ1-2	TGTGCCAGCAGTGCTTACAGCTATGGCTACACCTTC	CASSAYSYGYTF